These 8 T cell receptor beta chains were sequenced from one sample in a study of cytomegalovirus exposure and HLA in healthy donors. Primers: 60 Vbeta forward and 13 Jbeta reverse. The table came from immunoSEQ multiplex PCR; TCRdb's copy has only in-frame clones and leaves some out. This table holds about 180,000 clones, around 80% found once. Input material: PBMCs. The receptors here all came from a man in his forties or fifties in good health and CMV-seronegative.

The chain combines TRBV4-1 with TRBJ1-5, with no clear D. The CDR3 has 17 residues. V was cut by 2 bases and J by 3 bases, with 17 bases left in between. The germline gives CDR1 MGHRA, CDR2 YSYEKL. The CDR3 DNA follows: TGCGCCAGCAGCCAACGGGTTCTTCAAGTTTCCAATCAGCCCCAGCATTTT. The encoded protein is CASSQRVLQVSNQPQHF.

The chain is built from TRBV9 and TRBJ2-7; D might be TRBD2 (6 bases). The V gene's germline CDR1 is SGDLS and CDR2 YYNGEE. V lost 3 bases, J lost 3 bases, and 13 bases lay in between. The CDR3 totals 14 residues. The CDR3 loop reads CASSGGVVGYEQYF. The CDR3 DNA sequence: TGTGCCAGCAGCGGCGGGGTGGTGGGCTACGAGCAGTACTTC.

The chain's CDR3 is CASSQRDRNTEAFF. The CDR3, as DNA: TGTGCCAGCAGCCAACGGGACAGAAACACTGAAGCTTTCTTT. The chain recombines TRBV7-9 with TRBJ1-1; 7 nucleotides align to TRBD1. The CDR3 loop spans 14 amino acids. J gave up 2 bases and V 5 bases, and 5 bases lay outside the gene matches. Germline-derived CDR1 and CDR2 are SEHNR and FQNEAQ (reference sequence).

The J gene is TRBJ1-4, the V gene TRBV30; tentatively, D is TRBD1 (6 bases). Germline V gene data show CDR1 as GTSNPN and CDR2 as SVGIG (reference sequence). This CDR3 is 15 amino acids long. The V gene lost 0 bases and the J gene lost 4 bases, with 12 bases spanning the gap. This CDR3 reads CAWSVSTGRNEKLFF. For the CDR3, the DNA is TGTGCCTGGAGTGTTTCGACAGGCCGTAATGAAAAACTGTTTTTT. Combining the CDR3 with reference TRBV30 and TRBJ1-4 gives the whole variable domain SQTIHQWPATLVQPVGSPLSLECTVEGTSNPNLYWYRQAAGRGLQLLFYSVGIGQISSEVPQNLSASRPQDRQFILSSKKLLLSDSGFYLCAWSVSTGRNEKLFFGSGTQLSVL.

The chain combines TRBV6-1 with TRBJ1-5; perhaps TRBD1 as D (6 bases). The CDR3 spans 15 residues. V dropped 4 bases and J dropped 4 bases, with 14 bases sitting between them. The germline V gene encodes CDR1 MNHNS and CDR2 SASEGT. This CDR3 reads CASSVGGGKNQPQHF. The CDR3 nucleotides are TGTGCCAGCAGTGTGGGAGGGGGGAAGAATCAGCCCCAGCATTTT.

This clone has just one count. The V call is TRBV6-5, the J call TRBJ2-7; 10 nucleotides match TRBD2. Germline V gene data show CDR1 as MNHEY and CDR2 as SVGAGI. V gave up 0 bases and J gave up 5 bases; unmatched junction bases: 7. The CDR3 covers 16 residues. The CDR3 spells CASSYSIGTSDHEQYF. The CDR3 nucleotides are TGTGCCAGCAGTTACTCGATAGGGACTAGCGACCACGAGCAGTACTTC.

The rearrangement joins TRBV5-1 to TRBJ2-1; 7 nucleotides line up with TRBD1. After removal of 2 bases from V and 4 bases from J, the junction contained 6 bases not matched to a gene. This CDR3 has 15 residues. CDR1 is SGHRS, CDR2 YFSETQ, per germline. This chain's CDR3 is CASSFTGTAYNEQFF. DNA of the CDR3: TGCGCCAGCAGCTTCACCGGGACAGCATACAATGAGCAGTTCTTC.

The sample holds one count of this clone. V and J are TRBV27 and TRBJ1-1, with D perhaps matching TRBD1 (5 bases). CDR1 is MNHEY, CDR2 SMNVEV, per germline (reference sequence). This CDR3 has 14 amino acids. Trimming shortened V by 6 bases and J by 0 bases, and 11 bases separated the two germline ends. The CDR3 protein is CASSKSGLNTEAFF. In nucleotides, the CDR3 is TGTGCCAGCAGCAAATCAGGGCTGAACACTGAAGCTTTCTTT.